The 11 T cell receptor gamma chains in this list originate from one sample, sequenced in a study of Vδ1+ human thymocytes. General observations from the study: Thymic TRG and TRD repertoires appeared highly polyclonal.

Extracted RNA was reverse transcribed into cDNA. Pooled V-gene forward primers with one constant-region reverse primer generated the CDR3 amplicons by multiplex PCR. TCRdb re-called the multiplex PCR reads through CATT. In the table there are approximately 40,000 gamma-chain clones, 20% to 25% of which are singletons. No antigen has been assigned to these receptors. Sequenced sample: Vdelta1+ gamma-delta thymocytes from the thymus. Subset of the sample: FACS-sorted CD3+ TCRalphabeta- TCRVdelta1+ TCRVdelta2- thymocytes. The source of these receptors is a girl under three years old who had congenital heart surgery.

This clone has more than one count but fewer than ten. This may come from a read error, since a much larger clone is one base off. The chain has TRGV3 and TRGJ1 or TRGJ2. Germline CDR1 reads VTNTFY; CDR2 reads YDVSTARD (reference sequence). This CDR3 is built from 13 residues. CDR3 amino acids: CATWDRPYDKKLF. For the CDR3, the DNA is TGTGCCACCTGGGACAGGCCTTATGATAAGAAACTCTTT.

This clone has a handful of counts. V is TRGV3 and J is TRGJ1 or TRGJ2. Germline V gene data show CDR1 as VTNTFY and CDR2 as YDVSTARD (reference sequence). The CDR3 extends over 14 amino acids. The junction had 9 bases not matched to a gene; V was cut back by 0 bases and J by 7 bases. CDR3 coding DNA: TGTGCCACCTGGGACAGGCCGATCATCTATAAGAAACTCTTT. This encodes CATWDRPIIYKKLF.

Comment on this clone: Additional DNA sequences in this sample encode the identical CDR3. This chain connects TRGV3 to TRGJ1 or TRGJ2. This CDR3 has 14 residues. With 0 bases clipped from V and 6 bases from J, the junction kept 8 bases outside the gene matches. Germline V gene lookup returns CDR1 VTNTFY and CDR2 YDVSTARD (reference sequence). Here the CDR3 reads CATWDRPRGYKKLF. CDR3 coding DNA: TGTGCCACCTGGGACAGGCCTCGTGGTTATAAGAAACTCTTT.

To note about this clone: This may arise from a read error, as a much more abundant clone is one base away. The chain joins TRGV2 to TRGJ1 or TRGJ2. Per germline, CDR1 EGSNGY and CDR2 YDSYNSKV. The CDR3 spans 12 residues. V shed 5 bases and J 3 bases; nucleotides not matched to a gene: 4. The CDR3 DNA sequence: TGTGCCACCTGGGGCTTTTATTATAAGAAACTCTTT. Translating gives CATWGFYYKKLF.

This clone was seen more than once but under ten times. V and J are TRGV4 and TRGJ1 or TRGJ2. Germline V CDR1 and CDR2: EGSTGY, YDSYTSSV. CDR3 length: 13 residues. V lost 4 bases and J lost 3; bases outside the gene matches: 6. The CDR3 DNA reads as TGTGCCACCTGGGACTTTGGTTATTATAAGAAACTCTTT. This sequence encodes CATWDFGYYKKLF.

This rearrangement joins TRGV3 to TRGJ1 or TRGJ2. Germline V gene lookup returns CDR1 VTNTFY and CDR2 YDVSTARD (reference sequence). The J segment lost 3 bases and the V segment lost 4 bases, leaving 15 bases of the junction unmatched. This CDR3 contains 16 residues. In nucleotides, the CDR3 is TGTGCCACCTGGGATGGGCCGACAACCATTTATTATAAGAAACTCTTT. This codes for CATWDGPTTIYYKKLF.

A few counts support this clone. The chain joins TRGV3 to TRGJ1 or TRGJ2. The ends lost 0 bases at V and 1 base at J; junction bases unmatched: 3. The V gene's germline CDR1 is VTNTFY and CDR2 YDVSTARD (reference sequence). CDR3 length: 14 residues. The CDR3 reads CATWDRGNYYKKLF. The DNA for the CDR3 is TGTGCCACCTGGGACAGGGGTAATTATTATAAGAAACTCTTT.

V gene TRGV8 combines with J gene TRGJP2. V was clipped by 5 bases and J by 11 bases; unmatched bases: 8. This CDR3 is 12 amino acids long. CDR1 is VENAVY and CDR2 is YDSYNSRV in the germline V gene. CDR3 protein: CATWGAGWIKTF. The CDR3 DNA sequence: TGTGCCACCTGGGGTGCGGGATGGATCAAGACGTTT.

This chain joins TRGV9 and TRGJP2. With 1 base clipped from V and 12 bases from J, the junction kept 17 bases outside the gene matches. Per germline, CDR1 GITISATS and CDR2 ISYDGTV (reference sequence). This CDR3 spans 16 amino acids. The CDR3 DNA is TGTGCCTTGTGGGAGGTCCCCTCCCTCCGGATCAGGATCAAGACGTTT. Translation gives CALWEVPSLRIRIKTF.

About this clone itself: Other DNA sequences in the same sample also yield this CDR3. The rearrangement joins TRGV4 to TRGJP2. The CDR3 sequence is 15 residues long. Unmatched junction bases numbered 2, after V lost 0 bases and J lost 1 base. The germline V gene encodes CDR1 EGSTGY and CDR2 YDSYTSSV. This CDR3 is CATWDGPSSDWIKTF. In nucleotides, the CDR3 is TGTGCCACCTGGGATGGGCCTAGTAGTGATTGGATCAAGACGTTT.

This chain links TRGV3 with TRGJ1 or TRGJ2. V gave up 0 bases and J gave up 11 bases; unmatched junction bases: 7. Germline V gene data show CDR1 as VTNTFY and CDR2 as YDVSTARD (reference sequence). The CDR3 totals 12 residues. The CDR3 loop is CATWDRRLQKLF. The CDR3 bases are TGTGCCACCTGGGACAGGCGGCTCCAGAAACTCTTT.